This T cell receptor (beta chain) was sequenced for a study of cytomegalovirus exposure and HLA in healthy donors. Per the germline V gene, CDR1 is SGHTA and CDR2 is FQGNSA. With 2 bases removed from V and 0 bases from J, the gap between germline ends came to 8 bases. The CDR3 consists of 14 residues. The table came from immunoSEQ multiplex PCR; TCRdb's copy has only in-frame clones and leaves some out. The sample has under 200,000 clones, just under 90% seen once. Study results and limitations: Some TCR beta chains (more than 150 of them) were listed as cytomegalovirus-associated. Cytomegalovirus status, reportedly, was diagnosed with high specificity and sensitivity by the classifier. Many donors carried some public TCRs, although rarity characterized most TCR sequences.

Concerning this clone: Its antigen is not identified.

This receptor was obtained from a woman under 30 in good health and CMV-seropositive. The sample comprised PBMCs. The gene calls are TRBV7-2 and TRBJ2-7; D is unresolved. DNA for the CDR3: TGTGCCAGCAGCTTAACGGCGGACTCCTACGAGCAGTACTTC. This gives the protein CASSLTADSYEQYF.